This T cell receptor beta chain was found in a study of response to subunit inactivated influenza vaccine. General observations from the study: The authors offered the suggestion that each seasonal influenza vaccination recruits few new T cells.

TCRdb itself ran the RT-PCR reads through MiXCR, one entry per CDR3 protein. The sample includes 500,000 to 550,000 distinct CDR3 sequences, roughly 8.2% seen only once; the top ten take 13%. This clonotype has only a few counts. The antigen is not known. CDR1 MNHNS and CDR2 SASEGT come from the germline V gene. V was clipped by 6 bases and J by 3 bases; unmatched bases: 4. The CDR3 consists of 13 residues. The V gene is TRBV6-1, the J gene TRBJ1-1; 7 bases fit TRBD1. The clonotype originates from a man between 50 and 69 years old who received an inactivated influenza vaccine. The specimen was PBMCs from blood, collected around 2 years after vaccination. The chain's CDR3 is CASRRGQDTEAFF. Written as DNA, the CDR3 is TGTGCCAGCAGACGAGGACAGGACACTGAAGCTTTCTTT.